The sequence of this TCR beta chain was determined in a study of T cell changes during pregnancy in multiple sclerosis (dated by TCRdb to about 2019). Turning to the overall study: Changes in the T cell repertoire over the course of pregnancy were examined in this study in women with multiple sclerosis.

From a lookup of the germline V gene, CDR1 and CDR2 are MDHEN and SYDVKM. The CDR3, cysteine through phenylalanine, is 16 amino acids long. The CDR3 DNA has 48 bases and is translated from base 1. At the junction V is shortened by 8 bases and J by 4 bases; bases outside the gene matches: 10. The library was built by means of the immunoSEQ multiplex PCR assay. The source is immuneACCESS, and TCRdb retained only in-frame sequences with V and J called. Part of the clones is not carried over; for the studies checked, unresolved V genes explain less than half of this, and the remainder is unexplained. For this sample there are more than 35,000 clones; about 91% appear just once. Of the sample, roughly 0.45% falls within the top ten clones. This clone was observed a single time. What this receptor recognizes is not known. Base qualities are not provided; no much larger clone lies one nucleotide away.

The source of this sequence is a female donor in good health, enrolled as a control in a pregnancy study. The input for sequencing was CD4+ T cells from peripheral blood mononuclear cells, taken in the third trimester of pregnancy. The chain uses TRBV28 and TRBJ2-3, with 12 junctional bases fitting TRBD2. The DNA sequence follows: TGTGCCAGCGCAGGGTGGGCTAGCGGGGGGGCAGATACGCAGTATTTT. This gives the protein CASAGWASGGADTQYF. The variable domain in full, with residues beyond the CDR3 obtained from the reference TRBV28 and TRBJ2-3 genes, is DVKVTQSSRYLVKRTGEKVFLECVQDMDHENMFWYRQDPGLGLRLIYFSYDVKMKEKGDIPEGYSVSREKKERFSLILESASTNQTSMYLCASAGWASGGADTQYFGPGTRLTVL.